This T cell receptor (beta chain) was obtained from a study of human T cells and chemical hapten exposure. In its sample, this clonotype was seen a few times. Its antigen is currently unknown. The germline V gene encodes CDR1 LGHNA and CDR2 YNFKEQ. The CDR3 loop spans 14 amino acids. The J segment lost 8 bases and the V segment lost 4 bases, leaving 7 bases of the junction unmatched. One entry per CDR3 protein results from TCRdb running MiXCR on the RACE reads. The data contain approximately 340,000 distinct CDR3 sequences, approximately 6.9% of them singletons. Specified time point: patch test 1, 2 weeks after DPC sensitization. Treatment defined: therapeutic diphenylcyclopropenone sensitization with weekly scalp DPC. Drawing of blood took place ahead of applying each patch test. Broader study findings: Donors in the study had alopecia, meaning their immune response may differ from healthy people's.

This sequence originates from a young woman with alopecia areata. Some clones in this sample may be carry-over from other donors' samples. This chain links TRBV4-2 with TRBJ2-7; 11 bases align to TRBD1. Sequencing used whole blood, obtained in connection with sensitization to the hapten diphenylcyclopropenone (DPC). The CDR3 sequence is CASSPGQGAGKQYF. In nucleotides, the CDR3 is TGTGCCAGCAGCCCTGGACAGGGGGCTGGGAAGCAGTACTTC.